The sequence of this TCR beta chain was determined in a study of a mutant IDH1 vaccine in newly diagnosed glioma (dated by TCRdb to the early 2020s). At the level of the whole study: Patients were given eight vaccinations, in weeks 1, 3, 5, 7, 11, 15, 19 and 23, which matched visits V03 through V10. Vaccination was initiated 4-6 weeks after radiotherapy alone, or concurrently with temozolomide cycles in the chemotherapy-containing groups. Of the approximately 34 treated patients, 62.5% were male and 37.5% were female, and a mean age of approximately 40 years was recorded. Prior to enrollment, standard therapy consisting of radiotherapy alone, temozolomide alone, or radiochemotherapy with temozolomide had been administered to patients, with the combination being received by most patients. Peripheral blood was collected at six visits: V03 (baseline), V05, V07, V10, V12 and V13. Longitudinal TCRB deep sequencing was performed for about two dozen treated patients wherever samples were available for exploratory analyses. General conclusions and limits of the study: Pseudoprogression seemed to be unrelated to changes in the top peripheral T cell clonotypes found by TCRB sequencing. PBMC samples for TCRB deep sequencing were selected based on availability. Immune responses induced by the vaccine were seen in roughly 95% of patients across multiple MHC alleles. The authors stated that sample limitations prevented analyses of patient blood samples from being reproduced.

CDR1 and CDR2, looked up from the germline V gene, are SGHRS and YFSETQ. The cysteine opens and the phenylalanine closes a CDR3 of 16 amino acids. The only DNA kept is the CDR3, 48 bases in frame from the first base. V and J are truncated by 0 bases and 2 bases respectively, leaving an intervening sequence of 12 bases. What the time point label conveys for this sample: week 23, last vaccination. Each vaccine dose was 300 ug of a 20-mer mutant IDH1 peptide in Montanide, given subcutaneously with topical imiquimod. Newly diagnosed WHO grade 3 or 4 IDH1-mutant astrocytomas showing loss of nuclear ATRX were present in the donors. The samples were drawn from NOA16, a multicentre, single-arm, open-label phase I trial in Germany that tested a mutant IDH1 peptide vaccine in humans for the first time. Genomic DNA for TCRB sequencing was isolated from EDTA blood with the DNeasy Blood and Tissue Kit. Worth noting for this clone: This clone's antigen is unknown. No base qualities exist here, and no much larger clone lies one base off it.

Library preparation used the immunoSEQ multiplex PCR assay. Rearranged TCR beta chain sequences were amplified with the hsTCRB Kit following the manufacturer's protocol. Sequencing of TCRB libraries was carried out on an Illumina MiSeq. Per the authors' processing: The proprietary platform of the kit vendor was used for demultiplexing, trimming and gene mapping. As stored in TCRdb, this immuneACCESS dataset retains in-frame rearrangements with V and J assigned. A fraction of the clones does not appear; measured against another copy, unresolved V genes explain less than half of the discrepancy, and the remainder lacks a known reason. V and J calls and clone size follow that table, whereas D and trimming were derived from the DNA. Present in this sample are roughly 43,000 clones, roughly 80% of which were seen just once. The biggest ten clones account for around 2.5% of the sample.

The sample was PBMCs, taken from a glioma patient whose treatment included an IDH1 peptide vaccine. The receptor was isolated from a young woman with glioma. Some clones in this sample may be carry-over from other donors' samples. The chain joins TRBV5-1 to TRBJ1-3; the D gene remains uncertain. The DNA sequence is TGCGCCAGCAGCTTGGAAGGACGGATAGCTGGAAACACCATATATTTT. Its translation is CASSLEGRIAGNTIYF.